This T cell receptor (beta chain) was recovered during a study of cytomegalovirus exposure and HLA in healthy donors. Study background: The approximately 610 first-cohort repertoires shared a platform with the roughly 120 validation repertoires, as reported in a later analysis.

Overall study results and limits: Despite most TCR sequences being rare, some public TCRs occurred in many donors. Reported performance of the classifier showed diagnosis of cytomegalovirus status with high specificity and sensitivity. In vitro confirmation showed three CMV-associated chains to be CMV antigen specific.

From germline, CDR1 is KGHSH and CDR2 LQKENI. J gave up 6 bases and V 3 bases, and 8 bases lay outside the gene matches. The CDR3 contains 15 residues. Some clones are missing from TCRdb's copy, which holds only in-frame ones; the method was immunoSEQ multiplex PCR. The sample includes over 200,000 clones, 88% of them seen just once. In the case of this clone: Its antigen remains unknown.

The sequenced material came from PBMCs. This chain links TRBV18 with TRBJ2-5; 9 nucleotides line up with TRBD2. The sequence came from a woman between 18 and 29 years old in good health and CMV-seronegative. Written as DNA, the CDR3 is TGTGCCAGCTCACCTAGAAAAGCGGGGGGAAAGACCCAGTACTTC. Amino acid sequence: CASSPRKAGGKTQYF.